This T cell receptor beta chain was documented in a study of CD8+CD57+ T cells in acquired aplastic anemia. Overall study: CD4+ cell libraries from healthy donors averaged roughly 10 million reads.

V was shortened by 5 bases and J by 6 bases, with 9 bases between the two germline ends. CDR1 SQVTM and CDR2 ANQGSEA come from the germline V gene. This CDR3 is 11 amino acids long. Genomic DNA, the template, was used for profiling of the TCR beta VDJ and CDR3. TCRdb passed the reads through MiXCR, listing each CDR3 protein once. Of around 190,000 distinct CDR3 sequences detected, approximately 52% appear once; the ten largest clones hold about a sixth. Sequencing was done on a sample of sorted CD4+, CD8+, or CD8+CD57+ T cells (not recorded which) from PBMCs. This receptor was obtained from a human donor in good health, serving as a control. The chain employs TRBV29-1 and TRBJ2-3; possibly TRBD2 for D (5 bases). The CDR3 region is CSVRSGDTQYF. Written as DNA, the CDR3 is TGCAGCGTTCGTTCGGGGGATACGCAGTATTTT.